The 10 T cell receptor beta chains given below trace back to one sample, sequenced in a study of blood T cell repertoires in COVID-19. Here immunoSEQ multiplex PCR was the method, and the copy in TCRdb shows in-frame clones only, minus some. This sample yields roughly 380,000 clones, of which around 89% are seen a single time; around 1.5% belongs to the top ten. Material for sequencing was peripheral blood. These receptors originate from a woman in her thirties or forties with COVID-19, enrolled during active disease.

The chain recombines TRBV6-6 with TRBJ1-4; TRBD1 matches at 8 bases. This CDR3 has 14 amino acids. The germline CDR1 and CDR2 sequences are MNHNY and SVGAGI (reference sequence). V dropped 6 bases and J dropped 8; count of bases not matched to a gene: 8. The CDR3 DNA sequence: TGTGCCAGCAGCTGGACAGGGCGGGACGAAAAACTGTTTTTT. Translating gives CASSWTGRDEKLFF.

This chain links TRBV28 with TRBJ1-6; D is undetermined. The CDR3 consists of 17 residues. The germline V gene has CDR1 MDHEN and CDR2 SYDVKM. Trimming cost V 3 bases and J 7 bases, with 19 bases left between them. DNA for the CDR3: TGTGCCAGCAGTTTTTTTAGGTCGGCACAGTTCAATTCACCCCTCCACTTT. Translated: CASSFFRSAQFNSPLHF.

CDR3 DNA: TGCGCCAGCAGCTCCGGGACAGGGACGGGGGAGCTGTTTTTT. It translates to CASSSGTGTGELFF. The chain has TRBV5-1 and TRBJ2-2, with 9 bases lining up with TRBD1. V was clipped by 3 bases and J by 8 bases; unmatched bases: 5. The CDR3 sequence is 14 residues long. CDR1 is SGHRS and CDR2 is YFSETQ in the germline V gene.

Notes on this clone: A read error may account for a junction end that differs from germline. This chain links TRBV7-7 with TRBJ2-7; perhaps TRBD1 as D (6 bases). The CDR3 contains 14 residues. Germline V gene lookup returns CDR1 SSHAT and CDR2 FNYEAQ (reference sequence). CDR3 sequence: CASSVSRDTYEQYF. As DNA, the CDR3 is TGTGCTAGCAGCGTAAGCAGGGACACCTACGAGCAGTACTTC.

The J gene is TRBJ1-2, the V gene TRBV5-1, with TRBD1 as a possible D gene (5 bases). The CDR3 loop spans 14 amino acids. Germline V CDR1 and CDR2: SGHRS, YFSETQ. V was pared by 2 bases and J by 4 bases, with 12 bases between. The DNA of the CDR3 is TGCGCCAGCAGCTTTCTCGGGGGTAGCTATGGCTACACCTTC. As protein: CASSFLGGSYGYTF.

V is TRBV27 and J is TRBJ2-7; 7 nucleotides line up with TRBD1. J was trimmed by 3 bases and V by 5 bases; bases with no gene match: 7. CDR1 and CDR2 (germline): MNHEY, SMNVEV (reference sequence). The CDR3 consists of 14 residues. The CDR3 bases are TGTGCCAGCAGTCCACAGGGGATTCGCTACGAGCAGTACTTC. As protein: CASSPQGIRYEQYF.

The chain is built from TRBV7-2 and TRBJ1-5; possibly TRBD1 for D (5 bases). The V end lost 6 bases, the J end lost 0 bases, and 12 bases lay between the germline ends. This CDR3 has 15 residues. In germline, CDR1 is SGHTA, CDR2 FQGNSA. This CDR3 reads CASRQDRYSNQPQHF. DNA of the CDR3: TGTGCCAGCAGACAAGACAGATATAGCAATCAGCCCCAGCATTTT.

V and J are TRBV15 and TRBJ2-1; 7 nucleotides line up with TRBD2. The germline gives CDR1 LNHNV, CDR2 YYDKDF (reference sequence). With 4 bases clipped from V and 0 bases from J, the junction kept 6 bases outside the gene matches. This CDR3 is built from 16 residues. The CDR3 here is CATSNPGGRSYNEQFF. In nucleotides, the CDR3 is TGTGCCACCAGCAACCCGGGGGGTCGCTCCTACAATGAGCAGTTCTTC.

This sequence joins TRBV27 and TRBJ1-2, with D hard to call. V dropped 2 bases and J dropped 2 bases, with 6 bases sitting between them. Per the germline V gene, CDR1 is MNHEY and CDR2 is SMNVEV (reference sequence). This CDR3 region has 13 residues. CDR3 protein: CASSLGGNYGYTF. CDR3 in DNA: TGTGCCAGCAGTTTAGGCGGGAACTATGGCTACACCTTC.

The chain links TRBV5-4 to TRBJ1-1; perhaps TRBD1 as D (6 bases). Germline CDR1 SGHNT, CDR2 YYREEE (reference sequence). V was cut by 1 base and J by 1 base, with 8 bases left in between. CDR3 length equals 14 residues. The CDR3 sequence is CASSLRQANTEAFF. CDR3 bases: TGTGCCAGCAGCTTGAGACAGGCGAACACTGAAGCTTTCTTT.